A selection of T cell receptor beta chains follows, all from one sample in a study of blood T cell repertoires in COVID-19. Only in-frame clones appear in the TCRdb table, and some are missing; sequencing was by immunoSEQ multiplex PCR. The sample lists approximately 250,000 clones, about 85% seen once, with 3.6% in the top ten. The specimen was peripheral blood. The receptors were sampled from a man younger than 35 with active or convalescent COVID-19. Both conserved end residues are part of each CDR3. Fields, in order: V gene, D gene, clone size, CDR3 length, J gene, CDR3 DNA, CDR3 protein. D genes are given only for firm matches. Some rows mark clone size as missing; the rest say once, few, many or name a class of expanded clone.

v_gene: TRBV24-1; d_gene: TRBD1; abundance: .; len: 12; j_gene: TRBJ1-2; CDR3nt: TGTGCCACCGGGACAGGGGAATATGGCTACACCTTC; CDR3aa: CATGTGEYGYTF
v_gene: TRBV10-1; d_gene: TRBD2; abundance: .; len: 18; j_gene: TRBJ2-7; CDR3nt: TGCGCCAGCACAATACTAACCCCGCTAGCGGGGGGGACGTACGAGCAGTACTTC; CDR3aa: CASTILTPLAGGTYEQYF
v_gene: TRBV10-3; d_gene: TRBD1; abundance: .; len: 17; j_gene: TRBJ2-3; CDR3nt: TGTGCCATCAGTGAGCGCCGGACAGGCTTCAACATTCGCACGCAGTATTTT; CDR3aa: CAISERRTGFNIRTQYF
v_gene: TRBV4-1; d_gene: .; abundance: few; len: 14; j_gene: TRBJ2-3; CDR3nt: TGCGCCAGCAGCCAAGAGGCCATCACAGATACGCAGTATTTT; CDR3aa: CASSQEAITDTQYF
v_gene: TRBV9; d_gene: .; abundance: once; len: 14; j_gene: TRBJ1-2; CDR3nt: TGTGCCAGCAGCGTGGGCAGGGGTGAGATTGGCTACACCTTC; CDR3aa: CASSVGRGEIGYTF
v_gene: TRBV7-9; d_gene: .; abundance: .; len: 12; j_gene: TRBJ2-7; CDR3nt: TGTGCCAGCAGCCGTCCCCCCTACGAGCAGTACTTC; CDR3aa: CASSRPPYEQYF
v_gene: TRBV28; d_gene: .; abundance: few; len: 15; j_gene: TRBJ1-2; CDR3nt: TGTGCCAGCAGTTGGCACTCGACGGGGAACTATGGCTACACCTTC; CDR3aa: CASSWHSTGNYGYTF
v_gene: TRBV12-3/TRBV12-4; d_gene: TRBD2; abundance: few; len: 13; j_gene: TRBJ2-3; CDR3nt: TGTGCCAGCAGACTAGCGGGCACAGATACGCAGTATTTT; CDR3aa: CASRLAGTDTQYF
v_gene: TRBV28; d_gene: .; abundance: .; len: 14; j_gene: TRBJ1-6; CDR3nt: TGTGCCAGCATTCCCTCGGGGGGTAATTCACCCCTCCACTTT; CDR3aa: CASIPSGGNSPLHF
v_gene: TRBV28; d_gene: .; abundance: many; len: 16; j_gene: TRBJ1-5; CDR3nt: TGTGCCAGCAGTTTCCCCCCACAGATACGCAATCAGCCCCAGCATTTT; CDR3aa: CASSFPPQIRNQPQHF
v_gene: TRBV4-1; d_gene: TRBD2; abundance: .; len: 14; j_gene: TRBJ2-5; CDR3nt: TGCGCCAGCAGCCAAGTGGCGTTGGCCGGGACTACCGACTTC; CDR3aa: CASSQVALAGTTDF
v_gene: TRBV29-1; d_gene: TRBD2; abundance: .; len: 18; j_gene: TRBJ2-1; CDR3nt: TGCAGCGTTGCTCCTCCCGCTAGCGGGTTCGATCTGGGAAATGAGCAGTTCTTC; CDR3aa: CSVAPPASGFDLGNEQFF
v_gene: TRBV3-1/TRBV3-2; d_gene: TRBD2; abundance: .; len: 15; j_gene: TRBJ2-1; CDR3nt: TGTGCCAGCAGCCAAGTAGCGGGAGTTTTAAATGAGCAGTTCTTC; CDR3aa: CASSQVAGVLNEQFF
v_gene: TRBV7-9; d_gene: .; abundance: .; len: 16; j_gene: TRBJ2-7; CDR3nt: TGTGCCAGCAGCTCATCAGCAGGGGGGAGGCCCCAAGAGCAGTACTTC; CDR3aa: CASSSSAGGRPQEQYF
v_gene: TRBV20-1; d_gene: .; abundance: .; len: 11; j_gene: TRBJ2-7; CDR3nt: TGCAGTGCTACAGGGGACTACGAGCAGTACTTC; CDR3aa: CSATGDYEQYF
v_gene: TRBV2; d_gene: .; abundance: .; len: 14; j_gene: TRBJ1-4; CDR3nt: TGTGCCAGCCGGAGGGCGGAGGGAAATGAAAAACTGTTTTTT; CDR3aa: CASRRAEGNEKLFF
v_gene: TRBV24-1; d_gene: TRBD2; abundance: .; len: 16; j_gene: TRBJ2-2; CDR3nt: TGTGCCACCAGTGCTACCTACTCGGGGGGCACCGGGGAGCTGTTTTTT; CDR3aa: CATSATYSGGTGELFF
v_gene: TRBV18; d_gene: .; abundance: .; len: 15; j_gene: TRBJ1-2; CDR3nt: TGTGCCAGCTCTCCGACTAGACAGACCGAATATGGCTACACCTTC; CDR3aa: CASSPTRQTEYGYTF
v_gene: TRBV9; d_gene: TRBD1; abundance: .; len: 15; j_gene: TRBJ1-1; CDR3nt: TGTGCCAGCAGCCCTCACAGGGGAGGGAACACTGAAGCTTTCTTT; CDR3aa: CASSPHRGGNTEAFF
v_gene: TRBV27; d_gene: TRBD1; abundance: .; len: 13; j_gene: TRBJ1-2; CDR3nt: TGTGCCAGCAGCCTCGGGACAGGGTATGGCTACACCTTC; CDR3aa: CASSLGTGYGYTF
v_gene: TRBV10-2; d_gene: TRBD1; abundance: .; len: 14; j_gene: TRBJ1-5; CDR3nt: TGCGCCAGCGGGACAGGGGGCCTCAATCAGCCCCAGCATTTT; CDR3aa: CASGTGGLNQPQHF
v_gene: TRBV28; d_gene: .; abundance: .; len: 13; j_gene: TRBJ1-1; CDR3nt: TGTGCCAGCAGCGCGAGCGGGAACACTGAAGCTTTCTTT; CDR3aa: CASSASGNTEAFF
v_gene: TRBV5-1; d_gene: .; abundance: .; len: 15; j_gene: TRBJ1-1; CDR3nt: TGCGCCAGCAGCTCCGCAGGGGCAGGAAACACTGAAGCTTTCTTT; CDR3aa: CASSSAGAGNTEAFF
v_gene: TRBV7-9; d_gene: TRBD2; abundance: .; len: 16; j_gene: TRBJ2-4; CDR3nt: TGTGCCAGCAGCCCTTTAGCGGGGGCGGGTAAAAACATTCAGTACTTC; CDR3aa: CASSPLAGAGKNIQYF
v_gene: TRBV6-5; d_gene: .; abundance: .; len: 12; j_gene: TRBJ2-5; CDR3nt: TGTGCCATCTTAGGGGGGGGCGAGACCCAGTACTTC; CDR3aa: CAILGGGETQYF
v_gene: TRBV2; d_gene: .; abundance: .; len: 13; j_gene: TRBJ2-2; CDR3nt: TGTGCCAGCAGCCAGGGGAACACCGGGGAGCTGTTTTTT; CDR3aa: CASSQGNTGELFF
v_gene: TRBV30; d_gene: .; abundance: .; len: 12; j_gene: TRBJ2-7; CDR3nt: TGTGCCTGGATGAACAACCCCTCCGAGCAGTACTTC; CDR3aa: CAWMNNPSEQYF
v_gene: TRBV6-2/TRBV6-3; d_gene: .; abundance: .; len: 11; j_gene: TRBJ2-7; CDR3nt: TGTGCCAGCAGTTCCGGTCTCGAGCAGTACTTC; CDR3aa: CASSSGLEQYF
v_gene: TRBV19; d_gene: TRBD1; abundance: .; len: 15; j_gene: TRBJ1-1; CDR3nt: TGTGCCAGTACCGGGACAGGGGGCGCTTTGGCTGAAGCTTTCTTT; CDR3aa: CASTGTGGALAEAFF
v_gene: TRBV6-2/TRBV6-3; d_gene: .; abundance: .; len: 16; j_gene: TRBJ1-1; CDR3nt: TGTGCCAGCAGTTACCGTGGGAGGGTGGTCTCCACTGAAGCTTTCTTT; CDR3aa: CASSYRGRVVSTEAFF